Listed here are 32 T cell receptor beta chains from one sample, sequenced in a study of blood T cell repertoires in COVID-19. The assay was immunoSEQ multiplex PCR, and TCRdb's table has in-frame clones only and misses some. The profile covers over 45,000 clones, with roughly 83% appearing a single time and over 10% taken by the ten largest. The sample was peripheral blood. The source of these receptors is a human donor in a cohort sampled during active COVID-19.

This chain uses TRBV10-3 with TRBJ2-7; D might be TRBD1 (5 bases). The V end lost 1 base, the J end lost 0 bases, and 7 bases lay between the germline ends. CDR1 ENHRY and CDR2 SYGVKD come from the germline V gene. This CDR3 region has 14 residues. The CDR3 DNA sequence: TGTGCCATCAGTGAGTACCAGGGCTCCTACGAGCAGTACTTC. Translated, it gives CAISEYQGSYEQYF.

This clone was detected once. This chain links TRBV6-2 or TRBV6-3 with TRBJ2-1, with D perhaps TRBD2 (7 bases). The CDR3 contains 16 residues. With 0 bases removed from V and 5 bases from J, the gap between germline ends came to 14 bases. Germline V lookup: CDR1 MNHEY, CDR2 SVGEGT. The CDR3: CASSYSSGGGHNEQFF. DNA of the CDR3: TGTGCCAGCAGTTACTCGTCTGGGGGGGGCCACAATGAGCAGTTCTTC.

CDR3 coding DNA: TGTGCCAGCAGTTTATATTCCGAGACAGGGTACCACGAGCAGTACTTC. Amino acid sequence: CASSLYSETGYHEQYF. The chain combines TRBV27 with TRBJ2-7; TRBD1 aligns across 7 bases. The CDR3 covers 16 residues. With V trimmed by 1 base and J by 5 bases, 11 bases remained unmatched. Germline CDR1 reads MNHEY; CDR2 reads SMNVEV (reference sequence).

The V gene is TRBV28, the J gene TRBJ1-2; 9 nucleotides agree with TRBD1. Per germline, CDR1 MDHEN and CDR2 SYDVKM. The length of the CDR3 is 13 residues. The trim removed 4 bases at V and 8 bases at J, leaving 5 bases unmatched. The CDR3 is CASSYPDRGGYTF. CDR3 DNA: TGTGCCAGCAGTTACCCCGACAGGGGGGGCTACACCTTC.

The V gene is TRBV27, the J gene TRBJ1-1; 7 bases align to TRBD1. CDR3 length: 14 amino acids. V lost 5 bases to trimming and J lost 3 bases; unmatched junction nucleotides: 6. Germline V gives CDR1 MNHEY, CDR2 SMNVEV (reference sequence). The CDR3 spells CASSPQGLDTEAFF. The CDR3 DNA follows: TGTGCCAGCAGTCCACAGGGGTTGGACACTGAAGCTTTCTTT.

This clone was counted at least ten times. As DNA, the CDR3 is TGTGCCAGCAGCTACGATGCGGCATCACCCCTCCACTTT. Its translation: CASSYDAASPLHF. This chain joins TRBV5-4 and TRBJ1-6; no clear D gene. The germline gives CDR1 SGHNT, CDR2 YYREEE (reference sequence). Trimming took off 3 bases at V and 10 bases at J, with 11 bases between the two ends. The CDR3 is 13 residues long. Supplemented by reference TRBV5-4 and TRBJ1-6, the full variable domain reads ETGVTQSPTHLIKTRGQQVTLRCSSQSGHNTVSWYQQALGQGPQFIFQYYREEENGRGNFPPRFSGLQFPNYSSELNVNALELDDSALYLCASSYDAASPLHFGNGTRLTVT.

The gene calls are TRBV6-6 and TRBJ2-7; D is perhaps TRBD1 (6 bases). Trimming took off 6 bases at V and 3 bases at J, with 12 bases between the two ends. The CDR3 sequence is 13 residues long. The germline CDR1 and CDR2 sequences are MNHNY and SVGAGI (reference sequence). DNA of the CDR3: TGTGCCAGCAGCCGGGGACAAATCTACGAGCAGTACTTC. Its translation is CASSRGQIYEQYF.

The CDR3 nucleotides read TGTGCCAGCAGCTTAGACAGGTACGAGCAGTACTTC. It yields the protein CASSLDRYEQYF. The rearrangement joins TRBV11-1 to TRBJ2-7; weak D call: TRBD1 (5 bases). The V gene's germline CDR1 is SGHAT and CDR2 FQDESV (reference sequence). This CDR3 has 12 amino acids. V was clipped by 1 base and J by 4 bases, with 5 bases between them. The variable domain in full, completed from reference TRBV11-1 and TRBJ2-7, reads EAEVAQSPRYKITEKSQAVAFWCDPISGHATLYWYRQILGQGPELLVQFQDESVVDDSQLPKDRFSAERLKGVDSTLKIQPAELGDSAMYLCASSLDRYEQYFGPGTRLTVT.

The V call is TRBV3-1 (or the pseudogene TRBV3-2), the J call TRBJ1-2, with D perhaps TRBD1 (5 bases). Between the trimmed V and J ends, which lost 1 base and 6 bases, there was a span of 12 bases. This CDR3 comprises 14 residues. Per the germline V gene, CDR1 is LGHDT and CDR2 is YNNKEL (reference sequence). This CDR3 reads CASSQVSRVDGYTF. The CDR3 DNA reads TGTGCCAGCAGCCAAGTATCCAGGGTCGATGGCTACACCTTC.

The J gene is TRBJ2-7, the V gene TRBV28; 9 bases match TRBD1. The CDR3 extends over 17 amino acids. The ends lost 3 bases at V and 4 bases at J; junction bases unmatched: 13. Germline V gene sequence: CDR1 MDHEN, CDR2 SYDVKM. This CDR3 is CASSFTINRDRDYEQYF. CDR3 bases: TGTGCCAGCAGTTTTACAATAAACCGGGACAGGGATTACGAGCAGTACTTC. Together with reference TRBV28 and TRBJ2-7, the CDR3 gives the full variable domain: DVKVTQSSRYLVKRTGEKVFLECVQDMDHENMFWYRQDPGLGLRLIYFSYDVKMKEKGDIPEGYSVSREKKERFSLILESASTNQTSMYLCASSFTINRDRDYEQYFGPGTRLTVT.

CDR3 DNA: TGTGCCAGCAGCGTACAGCGCACCACAGATACGCAGTATTTT. Translating it yields CASSVQRTTDTQYF. The V and J genes are TRBV9 and TRBJ2-3; the D is unclear. This CDR3 comprises 14 residues. V was cut by 1 base and J by 2 bases, with 8 bases left in between. Germline-derived CDR1 and CDR2 are SGDLS and YYNGEE.

The V and J genes are TRBV5-4 and TRBJ2-7; 8 bases are shared with TRBD2. The CDR3 length is 13 residues. V lost 2 bases and J lost 5; bases outside the gene matches: 3. Germline V lookup: CDR1 SGHNT, CDR2 YYREEE (reference sequence). The CDR3: CASSFGRGDEQYF. In DNA form, the CDR3 reads TGTGCCAGCAGCTTTGGGCGGGGGGACGAGCAGTACTTC.

The chain joins TRBV5-6 to TRBJ2-7; D uncertain. Germline loops: CDR1 SGHDT, CDR2 YYEEEE. The V gene lost 2 bases and the J gene lost 2 bases, with 14 bases spanning the gap. This CDR3 spans 15 amino acids. The CDR3 here is CASSFVNSKTYEQYF. The CDR3 DNA follows: TGTGCCAGCAGCTTTGTAAACAGTAAGACCTACGAGCAGTACTTC.

The chain carries TRBV30 and TRBJ1-2; D is ambiguous. V was cut by 1 base and J by 3 bases, with 9 bases left in between. This CDR3 contains 13 residues. CDR1 GTSNPN and CDR2 SVGIG come from the germline V gene (reference sequence). The CDR3 loop is CAWSDNRDYGYTF. The CDR3 coding sequence is TGTGCCTGGAGTGATAACCGAGACTATGGCTACACCTTC. Full variable domain (remainder filled in from reference TRBV30 and TRBJ1-2): SQTIHQWPATLVQPVGSPLSLECTVEGTSNPNLYWYRQAAGRGLQLLFYSVGIGQISSEVPQNLSASRPQDRQFILSSKKLLLSDSGFYLCAWSDNRDYGYTFGSGTRLTVV.

The V gene is TRBV5-6, the J gene TRBJ1-1; D remains ambiguous. Germline V gene lookup returns CDR1 SGHDT and CDR2 YYEEEE. Trimming cost V 0 bases and J 4 bases, with 7 bases left between them. The CDR3 is 13 residues long. This chain's CDR3 is CASSLGFGTEAFF. The CDR3 DNA reads as TGTGCCAGCAGCTTGGGGTTCGGCACTGAAGCTTTCTTT.

The rearrangement links TRBV2 to TRBJ2-1; D may be TRBD1 (6 bases). Trimming left V 10 bases short and J 7 bases short, with 17 bases between. The CDR3 contains 13 residues. Germline V CDR1 and CDR2: SNHLY, FYNNEI. This CDR3 reads CAIIPTGKNEQFF. CDR3 nucleotide sequence: TGTGCCATAATTCCGACAGGAAAGAATGAGCAGTTCTTC.

The genes are TRBV7-2 and TRBJ2-7; D gene uncertain. Between the trimmed V and J ends, which lost 0 bases and 0 bases, there was a span of 3 bases. Germline CDR1 reads SGHTA; CDR2 reads FQGNSA. This CDR3 has 13 amino acids. CDR3 protein: CASSLANSYEQYF. DNA for the CDR3: TGTGCCAGCAGCTTAGCCAACTCCTACGAGCAGTACTTC.

The chain is built from TRBV29-1 and TRBJ1-3, with D uncertain. This CDR3 has 13 amino acids. CDR1 and CDR2 (germline): SQVTM, ANQGSEA. In DNA form, the CDR3 reads TGCGTTCCACCGCGTGCTCCTGGAAACACCATATATTTT. Its protein is CVPPRAPGNTIYF.

The CDR3 coding sequence is TGTGCCAGCAGTCTTAGCGGGTCTAACAATGAGCAGTTCTTC. As protein: CASSLSGSNNEQFF. The V and J genes are TRBV7-2 and TRBJ2-1; 7 bases match TRBD2. V lost 6 bases and J lost 5; bases outside the gene matches: 7. This CDR3 has 14 residues. The germline V gene encodes CDR1 SGHTA and CDR2 FQGNSA.

This clone was detected only a few times. The chain has TRBV5-4 and TRBJ1-1; D not certain. From germline, CDR1 is SGHNT and CDR2 YYREEE (reference sequence). CDR3 length equals 14 residues. The germline V and J ends were trimmed by 0 bases and 0 bases, with 6 bases remaining between them. The chain's CDR3 is CASSLDGVNTEAFF. CDR3 nucleotide sequence: TGTGCCAGCAGCTTGGACGGAGTGAACACTGAAGCTTTCTTT.

The chain couples TRBV6-2 or TRBV6-3 to TRBJ1-2; 11 bases agree with TRBD1. CDR1 is MNHEY and CDR2 is SVGEGT in the germline V gene. There are 18 residues in the CDR3. Trimming at V came to 6 bases and at J to 4 bases, leaving 16 bases not matched to a gene. Here the CDR3 reads CASSPLTSPGTGGYGYTF. CDR3 in DNA: TGTGCCAGCAGCCCCCTTACATCCCCCGGGACAGGGGGCTATGGCTACACCTTC.

The genes are TRBV30 and TRBJ2-7; 11 bases are shared with TRBD2. The length of the CDR3 is 14 residues. With 6 bases clipped from V and 2 bases from J, the junction kept 6 bases outside the gene matches. Germline loops: CDR1 GTSNPN, CDR2 SVGIG (reference sequence). DNA for the CDR3: TGTGCCTGTACTAGCGGGGGCCGAACCTACGAGCAGTACTTC. This encodes CACTSGGRTYEQYF.

The rearrangement links TRBV18 to TRBJ1-4, with 9 bases matching TRBD1. There are 14 residues in the CDR3. V shed 6 bases and J 8 bases; nucleotides not matched to a gene: 7. CDR1 and CDR2 from the germline V gene are KGHSH and LQKENI. The CDR3 DNA follows: TGTGCCAGCTCGCCCGGGACAGGGAGCGAAAAACTGTTTTTT. Encoded protein: CASSPGTGSEKLFF. The full variable domain, rest sourced from reference TRBV18 and TRBJ1-4, is NAGVMQNPRHLVRRRGQEARLRCSPMKGHSHVYWYRQLPEEGLKFMVYLQKENIIDESGMPKERFSAEFPKEGPSILRIQQVVRGDSAAYFCASSPGTGSEKLFFGSGTQLSVL.

V is TRBV4-3 and J is TRBJ2-1, with a tentative D call TRBD2 (7 bases). The CDR3 contains 16 residues. V lost 0 bases, J lost 3 bases, and 12 bases lay in between. CDR1 and CDR2 from the germline V gene are LGHNA and YSLEER. In DNA, the CDR3 is TGCGCCAGCAGCCAAGATCACGGGGGGCTCTACAATGAGCAGTTCTTC. Translation: CASSQDHGGLYNEQFF.

V and J are TRBV5-4 and TRBJ1-4; 7 nucleotides match TRBD1. V was clipped by 9 bases and J by 6 bases; unmatched bases: 2. The CDR3 loop spans 11 amino acids. CDR1 is SGHNT and CDR2 is YYREEE in the germline V gene (reference sequence). The CDR3 here is CATQGHEKLFF. CDR3 nucleotides: TGTGCCACACAGGGGCATGAAAAACTGTTTTTT.

This chain joins TRBV4-1 and TRBJ1-6; D not certain. Germline V gene sequence: CDR1 MGHRA, CDR2 YSYEKL. This CDR3 has 15 amino acids. V lost 3 bases, J lost 5 bases, and 11 bases lay in between. CDR3 DNA sequence: TGCGCCAGCAGCCACCGGGAGAGAGATAATTCACCCCTCCACTTT. It specifies CASSHRERDNSPLHF.

This sequence joins TRBV5-1 and TRBJ1-4, with 8 bases fitting TRBD1. The V gene end was trimmed by 2 bases and the J gene end by 8 bases; junction bases not matched to a gene: 5. CDR3 size: 14 residues. CDR1 and CDR2 (germline): SGHRS, YFSETQ. The CDR3 spells CASSFGQGREKLFF. CDR3 in DNA: TGCGCCAGCAGCTTCGGACAGGGTAGGGAAAAACTGTTTTTT.

CDR3 coding DNA: TGCGCCAGCAGAGGGACAGAACAATACGAGCAGTACTTC. The encoded protein is CASRGTEQYEQYF. V usage is TRBV5-1 and J usage is TRBJ2-7, with 7 bases matching TRBD1. This CDR3 has 13 residues. The junction had 6 bases not matched to a gene; V was cut back by 5 bases and J by 4 bases. In germline, CDR1 is SGHRS, CDR2 YFSETQ.

The chain employs TRBV29-1 and TRBJ2-7; weak D call: TRBD1 (7 bases). CDR1 is SQVTM, CDR2 ANQGSEA, per germline. CDR3 length equals 15 residues. V lost 7 bases and J lost 1, with 20 bases in between. CDR3 sequence (DNA): TGCAGCGAGAGGGGCGGGACAGTTTCTTCCTACGAGCAGTACTTC. Amino acid sequence: CSERGGTVSSYEQYF.

The chain links TRBV7-9 to TRBJ1-2; 11 nucleotides align to TRBD1. CDR1 and CDR2 (germline): SEHNR, FQNEAQ (reference sequence). Trimming removed 4 bases from V and 8 bases from J; junction bases left unmatched: 3. The CDR3 is 13 residues long. The CDR3 DNA follows: TGTGCCAGCAGCTGGGACAGGGGGTACGGCTACACCTTC. This sequence encodes CASSWDRGYGYTF.

The chain employs TRBV5-1 and TRBJ2-7, with D maybe TRBD1 (6 bases). Trimming shortened V by 1 base and J by 0 bases, and 11 bases separated the two germline ends. Germline V lookup: CDR1 SGHRS, CDR2 YFSETQ. The CDR3 is 15 residues long. CDR3 residues: CASSLQGQPSYEQYF. Here the CDR3 DNA reads TGCGCCAGCAGCTTGCAAGGACAGCCCTCCTACGAGCAGTACTTC.

This clone was picked up a small number of times. V and J are TRBV7-9 and TRBJ2-7, with a possible D match to TRBD1 (6 bases). V was cut by 1 base and J by 1 base, with 8 bases left in between. Per the germline V gene, CDR1 is SEHNR and CDR2 is FQNEAQ (reference sequence). The CDR3 is made up of 14 amino acids. For the CDR3, the DNA is TGTGCCAGCAGCTTAGAGGACAGTTCCTACGAGCAGTACTTC. Protein sequence: CASSLEDSSYEQYF.